This T cell receptor beta chain was obtained from a study of blood T cells in healthy people across ages. Study conclusions and caveats: It was the long-lived donors that had more naive CD4+ cells and higher diversity than aged donors. The fall in TCR beta diversity per million T cells was roughly linear with age.

V was clipped by 2 bases and J by 4 bases; unmatched bases: 8. Germline V gene sequence: CDR1 DFQATT, CDR2 SNEGSKA (reference sequence). CDR3 size: 15 residues. Primers used in a second PCR of about 6 to 11 cycles were a sample-barcoded 5' primer and a J-beta primer mix. Tagging of each cDNA molecule was performed by a template-switch adaptor with 12 random nucleotides. Individual samples furnished no less than 3 million CDR3-containing paired-end reads apiece. TCRdb reanalysed the 5' RACE reads using MiXCR and keeps one entry per CDR3 protein. The table includes over 1,200,000 distinct CDR3 sequences, approximately 60% detected once. A note on this clonotype: Its matching antigen is unknown.

The sequence was obtained from a man younger than 35 in good health. The specimen sequenced was blood. This chain joins TRBV20-1 and TRBJ1-2; 9 nucleotides line up with TRBD1. CDR3 DNA: TGCAGTGCTAGACCTCCGGGACAGGGCGGCTATGGCTACACCTTC. It encodes CSARPPGQGGYGYTF.